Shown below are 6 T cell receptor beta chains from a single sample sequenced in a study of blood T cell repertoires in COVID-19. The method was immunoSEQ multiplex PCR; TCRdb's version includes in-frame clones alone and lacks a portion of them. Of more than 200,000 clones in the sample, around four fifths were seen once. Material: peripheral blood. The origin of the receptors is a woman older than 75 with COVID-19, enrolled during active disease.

CDR3 coding DNA: TGTGCCAGCAGTTCGACTAGCGGGCTTCAGTACTTC. This encodes CASSSTSGLQYF. The gene calls are TRBV12-3 or TRBV12-4 and TRBJ2-7, with TRBD2 matching over 10 bases. The CDR3 spans 12 residues. Trimming took 4 bases from V and 10 from J; bases not matched to a gene: 4.

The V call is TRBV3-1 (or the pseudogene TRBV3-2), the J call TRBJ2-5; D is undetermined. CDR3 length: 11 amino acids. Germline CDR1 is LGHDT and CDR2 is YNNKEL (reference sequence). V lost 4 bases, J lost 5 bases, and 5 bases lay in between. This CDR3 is CASSLLETQYF. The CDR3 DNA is TGTGCCAGCAGCCTTCTGGAGACCCAGTACTTC.

CDR3 sequence reads: CASSQDIRDRGTDTQYF. The CDR3 coding sequence is TGCGCCAGCAGCCAAGATATACGGGACAGGGGGACAGATACGCAGTATTTT. This chain connects TRBV4-3 to TRBJ2-3, with 11 bases matching TRBD1. V dropped 0 bases and J dropped 3; count of bases not matched to a gene: 5. This CDR3 comprises 17 residues. The germline CDR1 and CDR2 sequences are LGHNA and YSLEER.

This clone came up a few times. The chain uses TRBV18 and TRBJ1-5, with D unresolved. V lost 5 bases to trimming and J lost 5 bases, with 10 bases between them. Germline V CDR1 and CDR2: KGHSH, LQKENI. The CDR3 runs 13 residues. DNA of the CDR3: TGTGCCAGCTCAGAGTCTCGGGATCAGCCCCAGCATTTT. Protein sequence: CASSESRDQPQHF.

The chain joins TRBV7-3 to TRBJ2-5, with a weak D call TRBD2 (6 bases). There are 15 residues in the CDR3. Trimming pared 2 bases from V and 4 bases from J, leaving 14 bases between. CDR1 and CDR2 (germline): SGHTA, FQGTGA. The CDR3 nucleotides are TGTGCCAGCAGCTTAGATGCGGGAAATACAGAGACCCAGTACTTC. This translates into CASSLDAGNTETQYF.

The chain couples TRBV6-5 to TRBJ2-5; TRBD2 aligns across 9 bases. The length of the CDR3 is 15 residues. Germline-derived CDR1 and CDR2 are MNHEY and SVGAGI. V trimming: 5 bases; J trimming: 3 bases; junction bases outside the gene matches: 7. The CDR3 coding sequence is TGTGCCAGCAGTATAGCGGGAGCAAGAAAAGAGACCCAGTACTTC. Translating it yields CASSIAGARKETQYF.